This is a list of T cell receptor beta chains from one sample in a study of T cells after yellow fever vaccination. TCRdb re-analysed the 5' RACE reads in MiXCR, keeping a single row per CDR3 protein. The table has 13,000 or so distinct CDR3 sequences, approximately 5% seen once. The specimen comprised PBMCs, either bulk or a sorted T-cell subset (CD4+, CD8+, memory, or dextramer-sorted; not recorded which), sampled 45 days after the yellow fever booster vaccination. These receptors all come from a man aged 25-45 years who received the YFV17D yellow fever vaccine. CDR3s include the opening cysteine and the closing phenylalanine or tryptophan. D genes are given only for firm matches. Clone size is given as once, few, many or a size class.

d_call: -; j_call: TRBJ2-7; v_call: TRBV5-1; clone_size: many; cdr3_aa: CASSLGTTYVLYEQYF; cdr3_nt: TGCGCCAGCAGCTTGGGGACTACCTACGTCCTCTACGAGCAGTACTTC
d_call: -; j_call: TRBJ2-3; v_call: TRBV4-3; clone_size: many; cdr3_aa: CASSQKAGTDTQYF; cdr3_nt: TGCGCCAGCAGCCAAAAAGCGGGCACAGATACGCAGTATTTT
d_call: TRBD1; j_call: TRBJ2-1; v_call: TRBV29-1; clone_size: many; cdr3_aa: CSVEDRDRGYNEQFF; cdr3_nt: TGCAGCGTTGAAGATCGCGACAGGGGTTACAATGAGCAGTTCTTC
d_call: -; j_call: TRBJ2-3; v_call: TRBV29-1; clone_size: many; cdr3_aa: CSVEDRGLWGGTDTQYF; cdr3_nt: TGCAGCGTTGAAGATAGGGGCCTTTGGGGAGGCACAGATACGCAGTATTTT
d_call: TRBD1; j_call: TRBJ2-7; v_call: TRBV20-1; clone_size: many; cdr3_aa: CSATNRGTGYEQYF; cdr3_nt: TGCAGTGCGACCAACAGGGGTACGGGCTACGAGCAGTACTTC
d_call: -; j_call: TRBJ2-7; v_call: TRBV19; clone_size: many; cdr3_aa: CASSPGTPAIYEQYF; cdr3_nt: TGTGCCAGTAGCCCCGGGACTCCGGCAATCTACGAGCAGTACTTC
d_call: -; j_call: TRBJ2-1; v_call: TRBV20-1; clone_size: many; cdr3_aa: CSASESLSSYNEQFF; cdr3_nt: TGCAGTGCTAGCGAGTCCCTGAGCTCCTACAATGAGCAGTTCTTC
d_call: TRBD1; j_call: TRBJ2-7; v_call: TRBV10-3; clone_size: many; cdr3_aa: CAIINESGTVSYEQYF; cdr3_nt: TGTGCCATCATAAACGAATCCGGGACAGTCTCCTACGAGCAGTACTTC
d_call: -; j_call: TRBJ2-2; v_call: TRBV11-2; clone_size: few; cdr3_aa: CASSFPQLRSTGELFF; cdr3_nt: TGTGCCAGCAGCTTTCCCCAGCTACGGAGCACCGGGGAGCTGTTTTTT
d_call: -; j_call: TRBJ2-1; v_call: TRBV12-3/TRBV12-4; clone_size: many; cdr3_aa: CASNTGPLDEQFF; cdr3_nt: TGTGCCAGCAATACGGGGCCTCTCGATGAGCAGTTCTTC
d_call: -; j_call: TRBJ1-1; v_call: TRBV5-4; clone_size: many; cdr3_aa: CASSTSGAEAFF; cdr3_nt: TGTGCCAGCAGCACGTCTGGTGCTGAAGCTTTCTTT
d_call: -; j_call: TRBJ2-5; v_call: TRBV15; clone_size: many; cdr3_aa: CATSEAPVGRETQYF; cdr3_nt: TGTGCCACCAGCGAAGCACCCGTGGGTCGAGAGACCCAGTACTTC
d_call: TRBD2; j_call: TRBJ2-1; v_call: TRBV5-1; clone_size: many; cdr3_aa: CASSSVTSGSVGEQFF; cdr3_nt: TGCGCCAGCAGCTCAGTAACTAGCGGGAGTGTAGGGGAGCAGTTCTTC
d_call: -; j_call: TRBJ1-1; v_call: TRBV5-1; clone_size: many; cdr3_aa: CASSLVGATEAFF; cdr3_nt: TGCGCCAGCAGCTTGGTGGGGGCAACTGAAGCTTTCTTT
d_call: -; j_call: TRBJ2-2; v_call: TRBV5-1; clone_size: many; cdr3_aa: CASGLEATTGELFF; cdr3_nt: TGCGCCAGCGGCCTCGAGGCCACCACCGGGGAGCTGTTTTTT
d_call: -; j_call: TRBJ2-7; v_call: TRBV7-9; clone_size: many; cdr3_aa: CASSLIGEQYF; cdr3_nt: TGTGCCAGCAGCTTAATTGGCGAGCAGTACTTC
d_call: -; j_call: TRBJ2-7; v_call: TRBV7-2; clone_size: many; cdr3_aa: CASSLSNDYEQYF; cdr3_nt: TGTGCCAGCAGCTTATCAAACGACTACGAGCAGTACTTC
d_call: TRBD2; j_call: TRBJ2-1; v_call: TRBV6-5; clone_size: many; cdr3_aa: CASSPLAGGPHNEQFF; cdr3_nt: TGTGCCAGCAGTCCACTAGCGGGGGGACCTCACAATGAGCAGTTCTTC
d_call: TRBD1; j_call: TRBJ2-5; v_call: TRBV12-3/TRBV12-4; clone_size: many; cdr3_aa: CASNRDSQETQYF; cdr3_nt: TGTGCCAGCAATCGGGACAGTCAAGAGACCCAGTACTTC
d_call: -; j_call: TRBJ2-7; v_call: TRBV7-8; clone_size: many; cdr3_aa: CASSLEASGPYEQYF; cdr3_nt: TGTGCCAGCAGCTTAGAGGCCAGTGGTCCCTACGAGCAGTACTTC